Each of the 16 T cell receptor beta chains below was sequenced from the same sample in a study of shared clonotypes between healthy human individuals. Data came from immunoSEQ multiplex PCR; TCRdb stores just in-frame clones and leaves some out. The sample has some 790,000 clones, approximately 72% seen once. The sequenced sample was memory CD4+ T cells sorted from blood. Subset meaning: CD45RA-negative fraction. All receptors come from a woman aged 30 to 39 in good health.

CDR3: CAISPGGGYTF. The CDR3 region has the DNA TGTGCCATCAGTCCAGGTGGAGGCTACACCTTC. The V call is TRBV10-3, the J call TRBJ1-2; D is unclear. Per the germline V gene, CDR1 is ENHRY and CDR2 is SYGVKD. Trimming pared 5 bases from V and 8 bases from J, leaving 9 bases between. CDR3 length equals 11 residues.

The V call is TRBV27, the J call TRBJ2-5; the D gene is possibly TRBD1 (6 bases). Germline CDR1 MNHEY, CDR2 SMNVEV (reference sequence). V dropped 6 bases and J dropped 1 base, with 9 bases sitting between them. This CDR3 is built from 13 residues. DNA for the CDR3: TGTGCCAGCAGGAAGGACAGCCAAGAGACCCAGTACTTC. Translated: CASRKDSQETQYF.

This clone has only a few counts. The rearrangement joins TRBV29-1 to TRBJ2-3, with D maybe TRBD2 (6 bases). CDR3 size: 14 residues. Germline loops: CDR1 SQVTM, CDR2 ANQGSEA. Trimming cost V 4 bases and J 0 bases, with 11 bases left between them. As DNA, the CDR3 is TGCAGCGTTGCCCCCGGGACTAGCACAGATACGCAGTATTTT. Protein sequence: CSVAPGTSTDTQYF.

This chain links TRBV5-8 with TRBJ1-3; D unresolved. Trimming took off 1 base at V and 0 bases at J, with 11 bases between the two ends. The CDR3 sequence is 16 residues long. In germline, CDR1 is SGHTS, CDR2 YDEGEE. DNA of the CDR3: TGTGCCAGCAGCTTGTTCGGCCGGAACTCTGGAAACACCATATATTTT. The encoded protein is CASSLFGRNSGNTIYF.

V and J are TRBV2 and TRBJ1-4; D possibly corresponds to TRBD1 (6 bases). V was trimmed by 8 bases and J by 11 bases, leaving 12 bases between them. Germline V gene lookup returns CDR1 SNHLY and CDR2 FYNNEI. The CDR3 totals 11 residues. The CDR3 DNA follows: TGTGCCAGCCGGGACAACTACAAACTGTTTTTT. The encoded protein is CASRDNYKLFF.

In this sample, this clone turned up many times. The chain couples TRBV10-2 to TRBJ2-7; 7 bases fit TRBD1. Germline V gives CDR1 WSHSY, CDR2 SAAADI. The J segment lost 4 bases and the V segment lost 9 bases, leaving 9 bases of the junction unmatched. This CDR3 is 13 amino acids long. The CDR3 DNA sequence: TGCGCCAGTTCGGACAGGACGGTATACGAGCAGTACTTC. Residues: CASSDRTVYEQYF.

This chain links TRBV6-1 with TRBJ2-7; D not resolved. There are 14 residues in the CDR3. Trimming took 6 bases from V and 0 from J, leaving 12 bases between them. Looked up from germline, CDR1 is MNHNS and CDR2 is SASEGT. The CDR3 DNA sequence: TGTGCCAGCAGGGTAGAAGACGGCTCCTACGAGCAGTACTTC. This gives the protein CASRVEDGSYEQYF.

The rearrangement uses TRBV30 and TRBJ2-7; D is unclear. The V gene lost 0 bases and the J gene lost 2 bases, with 5 bases spanning the gap. The CDR3 is 12 residues long. From germline, CDR1 is GTSNPN and CDR2 SVGIG (reference sequence). The chain's CDR3 is CAWSVLTYEQYF. The CDR3 DNA follows: TGTGCCTGGAGTGTTCTAACCTACGAGCAGTACTTC.

The chain employs TRBV18 and TRBJ1-1, with D perhaps TRBD1 (5 bases). Germline-derived CDR1 and CDR2 are KGHSH and LQKENI. There are 15 residues in the CDR3. V was trimmed by 3 bases and J by 5 bases, leaving 16 bases between them. The CDR3, as DNA: TGTGCCAGCTCACCTTCGGCAGGGACCCTAACTGAAGCTTTCTTT. It is translated as CASSPSAGTLTEAFF.

The chain couples TRBV7-2 to TRBJ1-5, with TRBD1 matching 7 bases. V shed 5 bases, J shed 6 bases, and the junction held 7 bases outside the gene matches. Germline V CDR1 and CDR2: SGHTA, FQGNSA. The CDR3 is made up of 14 amino acids. The CDR3 region is CASSPRTGGQPQHF. The CDR3 DNA follows: TGTGCCAGCAGCCCACGGACAGGCGGTCAGCCCCAGCATTTT.

The V and J genes are TRBV5-1 and TRBJ2-1; D not resolved. The V gene lost 0 bases and the J gene lost 2 bases, with 6 bases spanning the gap. The CDR3 length is 14 residues. CDR1 is SGHRS and CDR2 is YFSETQ in the germline V gene. As DNA, the CDR3 is TGCGCCAGCAGCTTGGAGGCAGCCTACAATGAGCAGTTCTTC. Residues: CASSLEAAYNEQFF.

The V and J genes are TRBV6-6 and TRBJ2-7; TRBD1 agrees at 10 bases. CDR1 and CDR2 (germline): MNHNY, SVGAGI (reference sequence). After removal of 0 bases from V and 7 bases from J, the junction contained 6 bases not matched to a gene. The CDR3 extends over 15 amino acids. CDR3 nucleotide sequence: TGTGCCAGCAGTTACTCCGGGACAGGGGTGAGGGAGCAGTACTTC. Translated, it gives CASSYSGTGVREQYF.

The V call is TRBV7-7, the J call TRBJ2-3, with TRBD2 matching over 7 bases. Germline V lookup: CDR1 SSHAT, CDR2 FNYEAQ (reference sequence). The CDR3 is 16 amino acids. J lost 5 bases, V lost 5 bases, and 13 bases had no gene match. The CDR3 DNA follows: TGTGCCAGCAGCCCCAATTGGGGGGAGGGCGAAGATACGCAGTATTTT. Translating it yields CASSPNWGEGEDTQYF.

This chain links TRBV9 with TRBJ2-1; TRBD2 matches at 8 bases. The V gene end was trimmed by 3 bases and the J gene end by 9 bases; junction bases not matched to a gene: 11. CDR3 length equals 15 residues. The V gene's germline CDR1 is SGDLS and CDR2 YYNGEE. CDR3: CASSAQREPAGEQFF. As DNA, the CDR3 is TGTGCCAGCAGCGCCCAGCGGGAGCCCGCGGGTGAGCAGTTCTTC.

V is TRBV19 and J is TRBJ2-1; 8 nucleotides align to TRBD2. Germline-derived CDR1 and CDR2 are LNHDA and SQIVND (reference sequence). With V trimmed by 2 bases and J by 2 bases, 5 bases remained unmatched. The CDR3 sequence is 16 residues long. CDR3 coding DNA: TGTGCCAGTAGTATACTGACGGGAGGGCCCTACAATGAGCAGTTCTTC. Residues: CASSILTGGPYNEQFF. The full variable domain, in which reference TRBV19 and TRBJ2-1 provide the parts outside the CDR3, is DGGITQSPKYLFRKEGQNVTLSCEQNLNHDAMYWYRQDPGQGLRLIYYSQIVNDFQKGDIAEGYSVSREKKESFPLTVTSAQKNPTAFYLCASSILTGGPYNEQFFGPGTRLTVL.

The chain links TRBV9 to TRBJ2-1; 8 bases agree with TRBD2. CDR1 and CDR2 from the germline V gene are SGDLS and YYNGEE. Germline trimming cut 3 bases from V and 1 base from J; bases unmatched to any gene: 6. CDR3 size: 16 residues. Here the CDR3 DNA reads TGTGCCAGCAGCGCCCAACTAGCGGATTCCTACAATGAGCAGTTCTTC. As protein: CASSAQLADSYNEQFF.